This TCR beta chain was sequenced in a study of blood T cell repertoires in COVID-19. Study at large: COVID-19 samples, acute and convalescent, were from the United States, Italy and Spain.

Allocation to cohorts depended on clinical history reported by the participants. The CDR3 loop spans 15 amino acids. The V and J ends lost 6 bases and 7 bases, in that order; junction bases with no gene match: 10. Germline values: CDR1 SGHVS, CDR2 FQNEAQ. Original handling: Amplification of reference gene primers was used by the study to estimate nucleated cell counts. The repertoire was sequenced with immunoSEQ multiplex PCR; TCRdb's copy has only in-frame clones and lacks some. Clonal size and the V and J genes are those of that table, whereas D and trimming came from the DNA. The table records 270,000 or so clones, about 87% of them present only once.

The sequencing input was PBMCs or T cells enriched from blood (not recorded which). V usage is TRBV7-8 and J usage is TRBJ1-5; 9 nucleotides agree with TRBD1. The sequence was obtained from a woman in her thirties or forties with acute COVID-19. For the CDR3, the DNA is TGTGCCAGCAGTGAAACAGGGGGCAACTGGCAGCCCCAGCATTTT. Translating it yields CASSETGGNWQPQHF.